This TCR beta chain derives from a study of OX40 agonist ivuxolimab in advanced cancers. Study-wide background: Each patient was given ivuxolimab into a vein every 2 weeks, at 0.01 to 10 mg/kg.

General study points: Nonresponders, in some cases, also had low normalized T-cell clonal expansion. More expanded clones were found, on average, in CD8+ than in CD4+ T cells.

The CDR3 extends over 13 amino acids. From germline, CDR1 is SEHNR and CDR2 FQNEAQ (reference sequence). V trimming: 6 bases; J trimming: 2 bases; junction bases outside the gene matches: 3. To note about this clone: As yet, its antigen is unknown.

Systemic immunosuppression or autoimmune disease history was grounds to exclude patients. Libraries were prepared by immunoSEQ multiplex PCR; TCRdb keeps only in-frame clonotypes and omits some of them. The table lists approximately 71,000 clones, roughly four fifths of them singletons. Material: CD4+ or CD8+ T cells sorted from blood, obtained in a trial of the OX40 agonist ivuxolimab. The clonotype comes from an adult with an advanced solid tumor such as melanoma, head and neck, liver or kidney cancer. This chain connects TRBV7-9 to TRBJ1-1; 7 positions agree with TRBD1. CDR3 nucleotides: TGTGCCAGCAGGGGACAGCTAAACACTGAAGCTTTCTTT. Encoded protein: CASRGQLNTEAFF. Complete variable domain (other parts from reference TRBV7-9 and TRBJ1-1): DTGVSQNPRHKITKRGQNVTFRCDPISEHNRLYWYRQTLGQGPEFLTYFQNEAQLEKSRLLSDRFSAERPKGSFSTLEIQRTEQGDSAMYLCASRGQLNTEAFFGQGTRLTVV.